The 23 T cell receptor beta chains given below trace back to one sample, sequenced in a study of blood T cell repertoires in COVID-19. TCRdb's copy holds only in-frame clones and misses some; the assay was immunoSEQ multiplex PCR. Of about 240,000 clones in the sample, 82% are singletons; the top ten hold 9.5% to 15%. Source material: peripheral blood. The receptor source for this set is a woman aged 55-70 years with active or convalescent COVID-19.

This chain uses TRBV5-6 with TRBJ1-1, with 7 positions matching TRBD1. The germline gives CDR1 SGHDT, CDR2 YYEEEE. The CDR3 contains 16 residues. V lost 4 bases to trimming and J lost 0 bases; unmatched junction nucleotides: 9. CDR3: CASSQMTGHMNTEAFF. CDR3 nucleotides: TGTGCCAGCAGCCAAATGACAGGGCATATGAACACTGAAGCTTTCTTT.

This chain uses TRBV11-2 with TRBJ2-2, with TRBD1 matching 7 bases. Unmatched junction bases numbered 7, after V lost 5 bases and J lost 1 base. The CDR3 is 16 residues long. CDR1 SGHAT and CDR2 FQNNGV come from the germline V gene. The CDR3 loop reads CASSKRWDRNTGELFF. The CDR3 DNA reads TGTGCCAGCAGCAAAAGGTGGGACAGGAACACCGGGGAGCTGTTTTTT. Complete variable domain (other parts from reference TRBV11-2 and TRBJ2-2): EAGVAQSPRYKIIEKRQSVAFWCNPISGHATLYWYQQILGQGPKLLIQFQNNGVVDDSQLPKDRFSAERLKGVDSTLKIQPAKLEDSAVYLCASSKRWDRNTGELFFGEGSRLTVL.

The V call is TRBV5-1, the J call TRBJ2-5; D might be TRBD1 (5 bases). The CDR3 runs to 13 residues. Germline loops: CDR1 SGHRS, CDR2 YFSETQ. V was shortened by 4 bases and J by 7 bases, with 14 bases between the two germline ends. DNA for the CDR3: TGCGCCAGCAGCACGGACATAATGGGGACCCAGTACTTC. It codes for CASSTDIMGTQYF.

The chain combines TRBV7-2 with TRBJ2-3; 14 bases align to TRBD2. Germline-derived CDR1 and CDR2 are SGHTA and FQGNSA. Germline trimming cut 6 bases from V and 4 bases from J; bases unmatched to any gene: 9. CDR3 length: 17 amino acids. The CDR3 reads CASSFGLAGGWSDTQYF. CDR3 sequence (DNA): TGTGCCAGCAGTTTCGGACTAGCGGGGGGCTGGTCAGATACGCAGTATTTT.

In its sample, this clone was seen a few times. The chain uses TRBV11-1 and TRBJ2-1; maybe TRBD2 (6 bases). CDR3 size: 15 residues. The germline CDR1 and CDR2 sequences are SGHAT and FQDESV (reference sequence). The V end lost 5 bases, the J end lost 1 base, and 12 bases lay between the germline ends. The DNA of the CDR3 is TGTGCCAGCAGCCACCGGGGGTGGTCCTACAATGAGCAGTTCTTC. Its protein product is CASSHRGWSYNEQFF.

V and J are TRBV4-1 and TRBJ1-5; the match to TRBD1 covers 10 bases. Germline V gene sequence: CDR1 MGHRA, CDR2 YSYEKL. V shed 4 bases, J shed 13 bases, and the junction held 4 bases outside the gene matches. The CDR3 is made up of 12 amino acids. CDR3 residues: CASSPGTGVQHF. CDR3 sequence (DNA): TGCGCCAGCAGCCCCGGGACAGGGGTGCAGCATTTT.

The V and J genes are TRBV18 and TRBJ2-6; no clear D gene. Looked up from germline, CDR1 is KGHSH and CDR2 is LQKENI. Between the trimmed V and J ends, which lost 3 bases and 0 bases, there was a span of 9 bases. The CDR3 sequence is 16 residues long. CDR3 protein: CASSPTSASGANVLTF. In DNA form, the CDR3 reads TGTGCCAGCTCACCCACGAGTGCCTCTGGGGCCAACGTCCTGACTTTC.

The V call is TRBV5-1, the J call TRBJ1-2, with a tentative D call TRBD1 (5 bases). The V and J ends lost 0 bases and 1 base respectively, with 13 bases between them. Germline V gives CDR1 SGHRS, CDR2 YFSETQ. The CDR3 extends over 16 amino acids. The CDR3, as DNA: TGCGCCAGCAGCTTGGGCCCCTCGACAGTTAACTATGGCTACACCTTC. The encoded protein is CASSLGPSTVNYGYTF.

The genes are TRBV7-9 and TRBJ1-1; maybe TRBD1 (6 bases). V was clipped by 1 base and J by 7 bases, with 16 bases between them. CDR1 is SEHNR, CDR2 FQNEAQ, per germline (reference sequence). This CDR3 comprises 15 residues. The CDR3: CASSLGGWGGGEAFF. CDR3 DNA sequence: TGTGCCAGCAGCTTAGGAGGTTGGGGAGGGGGTGAAGCTTTCTTT. Supplemented by reference TRBV7-9 and TRBJ1-1, the full variable domain reads DTGVSQNPRHKITKRGQNVTFRCDPISEHNRLYWYRQTLGQGPEFLTYFQNEAQLEKSRLLSDRFSAERPKGSFSTLEIQRTEQGDSAMYLCASSLGGWGGGEAFFGQGTRLTVV.

CDR3 sequence (DNA): TGTGCCAGCAGCCGTACAGGGACCAACTATGGCTACACCTTC. Translated: CASSRTGTNYGYTF. The V gene is TRBV7-8, the J gene TRBJ1-2, with a tentative D call TRBD1 (6 bases). This CDR3 region has 14 residues. Germline CDR1 SGHVS, CDR2 FQNEAQ. Trimming removed 5 bases from V and 2 bases from J, with 12 bases in between.

Worth noting for this clone: The same CDR3 arises from other DNA sequences in this sample as well. V gene TRBV2 combines with J gene TRBJ2-5, with 16 positions matching TRBD2. CDR1 is SNHLY, CDR2 FYNNEI, per germline. Germline trimming cut 5 bases from V and 5 bases from J; bases unmatched to any gene: 5. This CDR3 contains 16 residues. The CDR3 loop reads CASSQGLAGGQETQYF. The CDR3 DNA sequence: TGTGCCAGCAGTCAGGGACTAGCGGGGGGGCAGGAGACCCAGTACTTC.

The rearrangement links TRBV7-2 to TRBJ1-2; no reliable D call. V was shortened by 1 base and J by 0 bases, with 9 bases between the two germline ends. The CDR3 runs 15 residues. Germline CDR1 SGHTA, CDR2 FQGNSA. The CDR3 sequence is CASSLEPGTNYGYTF. The CDR3 DNA reads as TGTGCCAGCAGCTTAGAACCGGGTACTAACTATGGCTACACCTTC.

The chain joins TRBV30 to TRBJ1-1, with 11 positions matching TRBD1. CDR3 size: 15 residues. The junction had 7 bases not matched to a gene; V was cut back by 6 bases and J by 1 base. Germline V lookup: CDR1 GTSNPN, CDR2 SVGIG (reference sequence). The CDR3: CACQDRGRTNTEAFF. The CDR3 DNA follows: TGTGCCTGCCAGGACAGGGGGCGAACGAACACTGAAGCTTTCTTT.

The chain recombines TRBV5-1 with TRBJ2-2; maybe TRBD1 (6 bases). Germline CDR1 SGHRS, CDR2 YFSETQ. V dropped 0 bases and J dropped 4 bases, with 7 bases sitting between them. This CDR3 region has 14 residues. CDR3 sequence (DNA): TGCGCCAGCAGCTTGGAAGGGGGCACCGGGGAGCTGTTTTTT. Amino acid sequence: CASSLEGGTGELFF.

The gene calls are TRBV2 and TRBJ2-7, with a possible D match to TRBD1 (6 bases). CDR1 is SNHLY and CDR2 is FYNNEI in the germline V gene. The CDR3 is 14 amino acids. V gave up 5 bases and J gave up 0 bases, with 11 bases separating them. The CDR3 is CASSYRDTSYEQYF. The DNA of the CDR3 is TGTGCCAGCAGTTACCGGGACACCTCCTACGAGCAGTACTTC.

This clone was counted only a few times. V gene TRBV4-1 combines with J gene TRBJ1-2, with 10 bases matching TRBD1. CDR3 length: 16 amino acids. V shed 1 base, J shed 8 bases, and the junction held 10 bases outside the gene matches. Germline assignment: CDR1 MGHRA and CDR2 YSYEKL. The CDR3 reads CASSQVRDRGDEGYTF. CDR3 coding DNA: TGCGCCAGCAGCCAAGTCCGGGACAGGGGAGACGAGGGCTACACCTTC.

About this clone itself: A read error may account for a junction end that differs from germline. The V call is TRBV7-7, the J call TRBJ2-1; TRBD2 agrees at 8 bases. The CDR3 is 15 residues long. Germline V CDR1 and CDR2: SSHAT, FNYEAQ (reference sequence). The CDR3 is CASSPHGGGMSEQFF. CDR3 DNA: TGTGCTAGCAGCCCCCACGGGGGGGGGATGAGTGAGCAGTTCTTC.

This sequence joins TRBV9 and TRBJ2-5; 11 bases map to TRBD2. Per germline, CDR1 SGDLS and CDR2 YYNGEE. The CDR3 consists of 15 residues. The trim removed 4 bases at V and 5 bases at J, leaving 7 bases unmatched. The DNA of the CDR3 is TGTGCCAGCAGCCCCAGTAGCGGGGGGGCGGAGACCCAGTACTTC. It encodes CASSPSSGGAETQYF.

The gene calls are TRBV18 and TRBJ2-3; 9 bases are shared with TRBD1. The CDR3 extends over 16 amino acids. V lost 4 bases to trimming and J lost 1 base; unmatched junction nucleotides: 6. Germline V gives CDR1 KGHSH, CDR2 LQKENI. This CDR3 is CASSLFGTGRTDTQYF. CDR3 nucleotides: TGTGCCAGCTCACTTTTCGGGACAGGGCGCACAGATACGCAGTATTTT.

With respect to this clone: The junction does not match germline at one end; this may be a read error. This chain links TRBV30 with TRBJ1-2, with D possibly TRBD1 on 5 matching bases. Germline CDR1 reads GTSNPN; CDR2 reads SVGIG (reference sequence). CDR3 size: 12 residues. As DNA, the CDR3 is TGTGCCTGGAGTGTTACGGCCCAGGGCTGCACCTTC. Translating gives CAWSVTAQGCTF.

This clone was observed a few times. The genes are TRBV4-1 and TRBJ2-1; TRBD2 matches 15 bases. The CDR3 is 16 amino acids. From germline, CDR1 is MGHRA and CDR2 YSYEKL. V gave up 0 bases and J gave up 16 bases; unmatched junction bases: 10. This CDR3 reads CASSQDGWTSGGATFF. CDR3 sequence (DNA): TGCGCCAGCAGCCAAGATGGGTGGACTAGCGGGGGGGCCACTTTCTTC.

The DNA for the CDR3 is TGCGCCAGCAGCCAACTTGGCAGGGGCACTTCTAATGAAAAACTGTTTTTT. It translates to CASSQLGRGTSNEKLFF. J is TRBJ1-4 and V is TRBV4-1, with TRBD1 as a possible D gene (6 bases). The germline V and J ends were trimmed by 2 bases and 3 bases, with 16 bases remaining between them. In germline, CDR1 is MGHRA, CDR2 YSYEKL. The CDR3 is 17 amino acids.

The chain recombines TRBV2 with TRBJ1-6; 7 nucleotides align to TRBD1. Unmatched junction bases numbered 4, after V lost 4 bases and J lost 10 bases. The CDR3 is made up of 13 amino acids. Germline values: CDR1 SNHLY, CDR2 FYNNEI. CDR3 DNA sequence: TGTGCCAGCAGTGGACAGGGAGACTCACCCCTCCACTTT. Translated, it gives CASSGQGDSPLHF.